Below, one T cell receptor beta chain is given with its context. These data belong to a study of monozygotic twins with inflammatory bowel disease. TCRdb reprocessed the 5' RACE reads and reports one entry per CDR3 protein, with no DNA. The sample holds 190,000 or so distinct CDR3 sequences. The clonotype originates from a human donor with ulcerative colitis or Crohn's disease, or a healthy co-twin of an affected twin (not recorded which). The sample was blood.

The CDR3 reads CASSPGTPNQPQHF. The V call is TRBV12-3 or TRBV12-4, the J call TRBJ1-5; no DNA is available, so the TRBD1 call from TCRdb remains unchecked. The CDR3 runs 14 residues.